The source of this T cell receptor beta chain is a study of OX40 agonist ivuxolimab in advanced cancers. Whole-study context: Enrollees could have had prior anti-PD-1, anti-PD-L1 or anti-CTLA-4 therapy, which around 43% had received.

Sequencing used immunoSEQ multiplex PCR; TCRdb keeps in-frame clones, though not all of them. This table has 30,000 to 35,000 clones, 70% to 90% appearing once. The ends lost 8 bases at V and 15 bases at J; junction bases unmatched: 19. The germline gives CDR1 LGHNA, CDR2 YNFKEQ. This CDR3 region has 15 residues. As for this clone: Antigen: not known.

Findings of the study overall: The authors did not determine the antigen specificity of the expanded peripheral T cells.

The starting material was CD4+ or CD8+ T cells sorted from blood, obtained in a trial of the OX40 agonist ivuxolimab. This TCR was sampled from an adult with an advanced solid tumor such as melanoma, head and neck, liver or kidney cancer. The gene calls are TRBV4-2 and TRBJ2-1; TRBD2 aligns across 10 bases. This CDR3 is CASAVAEREGQTRFF. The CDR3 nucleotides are TGTGCCAGCGCTGTCGCCGAGCGGGAGGGCCAAACTCGGTTCTTC.